This TCR beta chain was recovered during a study of blood T cell repertoires in COVID-19. Sequencing used immunoSEQ multiplex PCR; TCRdb keeps in-frame clones, though not all of them. The table shows about 480,000 clones, with around nine tenths occurring only once. The CDR3 extends over 13 amino acids. V trimming: 2 bases; J trimming: 7 bases; junction bases outside the gene matches: 2. Germline V gene data show CDR1 as MNHEY and CDR2 as SVGEGT. Participants spanned ages about 18 to 89 years and resided in around 25 US areas. The sequenced sample was PBMCs or T cells enriched from blood (not recorded which). The clonotype originates from a woman aged 40 to 50 who had recovered from COVID-19. The chain uses TRBV6-2 or TRBV6-3 and TRBJ2-1; TRBD2 agrees at 7 bases. CDR3: CASSYAGRNEQFF. The CDR3 bases are TGTGCCAGCAGTTACGCCGGGAGGAATGAGCAGTTCTTC.